The rows below give T cell receptor beta chains drawn from one sample of a study of blood T cell repertoires in COVID-19. Assay: immunoSEQ multiplex PCR; the TCRdb copy retains only in-frame clones and omits some. The sample has some 120,000 clones; around 83% are singletons. Sequencing used peripheral blood. The receptors stem from a woman in her forties or fifties with acute or convalescent COVID-19. Each CDR3 is given without its conserved first and last residue. A D gene is named only where the DNA matches it firmly. Clone size appears in some rows only: once, few, many, or a class for an expanded clone.

CDR3 length,V gene,D gene,J gene,clone size,CDR3 protein
9,TRBV6-5,-,TRBJ2-7,-,ASSYQYEQY
13,TRBV9,TRBD1,TRBJ1-6,-,ASSTGDRPNSPLH
17,TRBV28,TRBD1,TRBJ1-5,-,ASSDPRDRGRRGNQPQH
12,TRBV19,TRBD2,TRBJ2-3,-,ASSGAGRADTQY
13,TRBV5-1,-,TRBJ2-6,-,ASSLSHSGANVLT
11,TRBV2,-,TRBJ1-1,-,ASSVQGSTEAF
9,TRBV5-4,-,TRBJ2-7,-,ASSLVLEQY
11,TRBV18,-,TRBJ1-4,-,ASSKGANEKLF
11,TRBV11-2,-,TRBJ1-1,-,ASSNGGDTEAF
16,TRBV25-1,-,TRBJ1-1,-,ASSDSVGGPKRNTEAF
10,TRBV21-1,-,TRBJ1-4,-,GVAGTNEKLF
12,TRBV27,TRBD2,TRBJ2-3,-,ASSGTSGVYTQY
14,TRBV9,TRBD2,TRBJ2-1,-,ASSVDGREGVYEQF
9,TRBV10-2,-,TRBJ2-1,once,ASTNNNEQF
9,TRBV5-4,TRBD1,TRBJ1-4,-,ASSQGGKLF
13,TRBV18,-,TRBJ1-2,-,ASSPPGRENYGHT
12,TRBV14,TRBD1,TRBJ1-1,-,ASSRRTGLTEAF
15,TRBV19,-,TRBJ1-1,-,ASSIIRTPTGNTEAF
12,TRBV2,-,TRBJ1-2,few,ASSAGFPNYGYT
10,TRBV12-3/TRBV12-4,-,TRBJ1-1,-,ASSYRNTEAF
13,TRBV5-6,TRBD2,TRBJ2-3,-,ASSLRVGGVHTQY
13,TRBV18,-,TRBJ1-1,-,ASSPREGHSTEAF
13,TRBV6-5,TRBD2,TRBJ2-5,-,ASSPGTSLGETQY
10,TRBV19,-,TRBJ1-6,-,ASRQVYSPLH
14,TRBV9,TRBD1,TRBJ2-3,-,ASSVPGQGASDTQY
13,TRBV19,TRBD2,TRBJ2-7,-,ASSTPAGVPYEQY
11,TRBV2,-,TRBJ1-5,-,ASTGVSNQPQH
9,TRBV28,-,TRBJ2-5,-,ATGSQETQY
12,TRBV2,-,TRBJ1-5,few,ASSQGTSNQPQH
11,TRBV28,-,TRBJ1-1,-,ASSGQLNTEAF
13,TRBV4-2,TRBD2,TRBJ2-3,once,ASSRLAGGTDTQY
10,TRBV5-4,-,TRBJ2-3,-,ASSLSTDTQY
10,TRBV29-1,-,TRBJ1-2,-,SVERPGYGYT
12,TRBV11-2,-,TRBJ1-3,-,ASSWDNSENTIY
11,TRBV5-5,-,TRBJ2-7,-,ASSFRDTYEQY
14,TRBV27,TRBD1,TRBJ1-5,-,ASSEQGASGNQPQH
13,TRBV6-1,TRBD1,TRBJ1-6,once,ASSEVRGLVSPLH
12,TRBV6-6,TRBD2,TRBJ2-1,-,AIRGGGVYNEQF
13,TRBV5-1,TRBD2,TRBJ2-3,-,ASSLEAGSTDTQY
11,TRBV15,TRBD1,TRBJ1-6,-,ATSSTGGSPLH
14,TRBV5-4,-,TRBJ1-4,-,ASSLDMAGANEKLF
12,TRBV7-2,TRBD1,TRBJ1-2,once,ASSLVTGGYGYT
16,TRBV7-8,TRBD1,TRBJ1-1,-,ASSLALDRSNENTEAF
11,TRBV7-9,-,TRBJ1-5,-,ASSFGSNQPQH
14,TRBV3-1/TRBV3-2,TRBD1,TRBJ1-3,few,ASSVTGGVSGNTIY
12,TRBV19,TRBD1,TRBJ2-1,-,ASSIRQGGNEQF
12,TRBV24-1,-,TRBJ2-1,-,ATSAGPRAAEQF
13,TRBV5-1,TRBD2,TRBJ2-7,few,ASSLVASGGNEQY